Sequencing of this TCR beta chain was carried out in a study of blood T cell repertoires in COVID-19. Unmatched junction bases numbered 5, after V lost 2 bases and J lost 3 bases. The germline CDR1 and CDR2 sequences are KGHDR and SFDVKD. The CDR3 spans 17 residues. Sequencing was performed with immunoSEQ multiplex PCR; in TCRdb, only in-frame clones are kept and a portion is missing. The repertoire has about 200,000 clones, about 90% of them found once; the top ten carry under 2%. The chain recombines TRBV24-1 with TRBJ2-5; 13 bases fit TRBD2. Material for sequencing was peripheral blood. The TCR was taken from a man younger than 35 with active or convalescent COVID-19. DNA of the CDR3: TGTGCCACCAGTGATTCCGGACTAGCGGGAGTTGAAGAGACCCAGTACTTC. The encoded protein is CATSDSGLAGVEETQYF.